These T cell receptor beta chains were read from a single sample in a study of Graves' ophthalmopathy and Graves' hyperthyroidism. In TCRdb, the multiplex PCR reads were re-called with MiXCR into one record per CDR3 protein. The sample holds about 1.2 million distinct CDR3 sequences, about 35% seen once. The sequencing input was peripheral blood or thyroid tissue (not recorded which). The source is an adult man with Graves' hyperthyroidism. The CDR3 runs from the conserved cysteine through the conserved F or W. The D gene is left open where the match is weak. Only part of the rows carry a size: once, few, many, or a class if the clone is expanded.

TRBV4-1	many	TRBJ1-1	TRBD1	CASSQQGQGGTEAFF	TGCGCCAGCAGCCAGCAGGGACAGGGAGGGACTGAAGCTTTCTTT
TRBV9	many	TRBJ2-7	TRBD2	CASSVGGLAGGLYEQYF	TGTGCCAGCAGCGTAGGCGGACTAGCGGGAGGCCTCTACGAGCAGTACTTC
TRBV12-3/TRBV12-4	many	TRBJ1-5	-	CASSLMAGLGQPQHF	TGTGCCAGCAGTTTAATGGCTGGGTTAGGCCAGCCCCAGCATTTT
TRBV6-5	few	TRBJ2-7	-	CASSPGTSYYEQYF	TGTGCCAGCAGTCCCGGGACATCGTATTACGAGCAGTACTTC
TRBV24-1	-	TRBJ2-5	-	CATSDTRGPQETQYF	TGTGCCACCAGTGATACTAGGGGACCTCAAGAGACCCAGTACTTC
TRBV19	once	TRBJ1-2	-	CARGTGGYTF	TGTGCCAGAGGGACGGGTGGCTACACCTTC
TRBV5-1	-	TRBJ1-2	-	CASSATGAYGYTF	TGCGCCAGCAGCGCAACCGGGGCCTATGGCTACACCTTC
TRBV7-2	many	TRBJ2-7	TRBD2	CASGRGGRFYEQYF	TGTGCCAGCGGGCGGGGGGGGAGGTTCTACGAGCAGTACTTC
TRBV12-3/TRBV12-4	many	TRBJ1-3	-	CASSLGGIGNTIYF	TGTGCCAGCAGTTTGGGAGGGATTGGAAACACCATATATTTT
TRBV13	-	TRBJ2-2	-	CASSLGTDANTGELFF	TGTGCCAGCAGCTTAGGGACAGACGCGAACACCGGGGAGCTGTTTTTT
TRBV4-2	many	TRBJ2-2	-	CASSGQTNTGELFF	TGTGCCAGCAGTGGACAGACGAACACCGGGGAGCTGTTTTTT
TRBV19	many	TRBJ1-1	TRBD1	CASSTTHRGDAFF	TGTGCCAGTAGCACGACCCACAGGGGAGACGCTTTCTTT
TRBV7-8	-	TRBJ2-7	-	CASSPGEGYNEQYF	TGTGCCAGCAGCCCGGGCGAGGGGTACAACGAGCAGTACTTC
TRBV19	few	TRBJ1-5	-	CASSIGAGSNQPQHF	TGTGCCAGTAGTATAGGGGCAGGGTCCAATCAGCCCCAGCATTTT
TRBV5-8	-	TRBJ1-4	TRBD1	CASSETGRPSELFF	TGTGCCAGCAGCGAGACAGGGCGCCCGTCGGAACTGTTTTTT
TRBV7-2	many	TRBJ2-7	-	CASSLGLQGYEQYF	TGTGCCAGCAGCTTAGGGTTACAGGGCTACGAGCAGTACTTC
TRBV20-1	-	TRBJ1-2	TRBD1	CSAKVQGTLAKHGYTF	TGCAGTGCTAAGGTACAGGGGACGTTAGCTAAGCATGGCTACACCTTC
TRBV10-2	many	TRBJ2-5	-	CASKQGGETQYF	TGCGCCAGCAAACAGGGAGGAGAGACCCAGTACTTC
TRBV5-4	-	TRBJ1-2	-	CASSPGGVSNYGYTF	TGTGCCAGCAGCCCGGGAGGAGTTTCTAACTATGGCTACACCTTC
TRBV10-3	many	TRBJ2-7	TRBD1	CATGQAYEQYF	TGTGCCACAGGACAGGCCTACGAGCAGTACTTC
TRBV29-1	-	TRBJ2-6	TRBD1	CSVLGTGYSGANVLTF	TGCAGCGTTCTCGGGACAGGGTACTCTGGGGCCAACGTCCTGACTTTC
TRBV9	-	TRBJ2-2	-	CASSVEGGTGELFF	TGTGCCAGCAGCGTAGAAGGGGGCACCGGGGAGCTGTTTTTT
TRBV29-1	-	TRBJ2-5	-	CSVELAETQYF	TGCAGCGTTGAGCTGGCGGAGACCCAGTACTTC
TRBV15	many	TRBJ2-7	TRBD1	CATSRESGTGPYEQYF	TGTGCCACCAGCAGAGAATCCGGGACAGGGCCCTACGAGCAGTACTTC
TRBV20-1	few	TRBJ2-7	-	CSAKQGVYEQYF	TGCAGTGCAAAACAGGGAGTCTACGAGCAGTACTTC
TRBV7-2	-	TRBJ1-2	-	CASSSRSGGYTF	TGTGCCAGCAGCTCCCGAAGCGGTGGCTACACCTTC
TRBV29-1	-	TRBJ2-7	-	CSVVGGSLSYEQYF	TGCAGCGTTGTGGGGGGATCCTTGTCCTACGAGCAGTACTTC
TRBV12-3/TRBV12-4	few	TRBJ2-6	-	CASSLDRYSSGANVLTF	TGTGCCAGCAGTTTAGACAGATATAGCTCTGGGGCCAACGTCCTGACTTTC
TRBV29-1	many	TRBJ1-5	TRBD1	CSVGQGNGNQPQHF	TGCAGCGTTGGACAGGGGAATGGCAATCAGCCCCAGCATTTT
TRBV7-8	-	TRBJ1-1	-	CASSLATGINTEAFF	TGTGCCAGCAGCTTAGCTACAGGGATAAACACTGAAGCTTTCTTT
TRBV29-1	once	TRBJ2-7	TRBD1	CSVGQGSSEQYF	TGCAGCGTTGGACAGGGCAGTAGTGAGCAGTACTTC
TRBV9	-	TRBJ1-2	-	CASSQDPGLGGYTF	TGTGCCAGCAGCCAAGACCCCGGGTTAGGCGGCTACACCTTC
TRBV20-1	many	TRBJ1-1	-	CSAREGANTEAFF	TGCAGTGCTAGAGAGGGTGCGAACACTGAAGCTTTCTTT
TRBV19	many	TRBJ1-5	-	CASSIGSSNQPQHF	TGTGCCAGTAGTATAGGGAGTAGCAATCAGCCCCAGCATTTT
TRBV7-8	many	TRBJ2-7	TRBD1	CASSSGTGYYEQYF	TGTGCCAGCAGCTCAGGGACAGGATATTACGAGCAGTACTTC
TRBV13	many	TRBJ2-7	-	CASSLGGEGTYEQYF	TGTGCCAGCAGCTTAGGAGGGGAAGGAACCTACGAGCAGTACTTC
TRBV4-1	-	TRBJ1-1	TRBD1	CASSQDRGQALSEAFF	TGCGCCAGCAGCCAAGACAGGGGACAGGCATTAAGTGAAGCTTTCTTT
TRBV10-3	-	TRBJ2-7	-	CAIRAETSYEQYF	TGTGCCATCAGGGCGGAAACCAGCTACGAGCAGTACTTC
TRBV29-1	many	TRBJ1-1	-	CSGLAGTLYEAFF	TGCAGCGGACTTGCCGGGACCTTATATGAAGCTTTCTTT
TRBV20-1	many	TRBJ2-7	-	CSASVTSSYEQYF	TGCAGTGCTAGTGTGACTAGCTCCTACGAGCAGTACTTC
TRBV10-3	many	TRBJ1-1	-	CAIRITGGNTEAFF	TGTGCCATCAGGATTACGGGAGGAAACACTGAAGCTTTCTTT
TRBV5-1	many	TRBJ1-5	-	CASSLWGGSNQPQHF	TGTGCCAGCAGCTTATGGGGGGGTAGCAATCAGCCCCAGCATTTT